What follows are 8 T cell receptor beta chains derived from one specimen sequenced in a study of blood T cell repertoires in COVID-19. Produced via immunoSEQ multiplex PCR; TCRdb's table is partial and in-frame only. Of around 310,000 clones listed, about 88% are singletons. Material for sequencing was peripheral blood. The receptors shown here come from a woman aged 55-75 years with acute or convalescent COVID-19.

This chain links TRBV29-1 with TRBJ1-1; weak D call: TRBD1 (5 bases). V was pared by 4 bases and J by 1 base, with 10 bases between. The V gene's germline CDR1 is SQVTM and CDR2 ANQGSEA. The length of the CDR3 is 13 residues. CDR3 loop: CSVALTGNTEAFF. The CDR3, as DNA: TGCAGCGTTGCTCTCACAGGGAACACTGAAGCTTTCTTT.

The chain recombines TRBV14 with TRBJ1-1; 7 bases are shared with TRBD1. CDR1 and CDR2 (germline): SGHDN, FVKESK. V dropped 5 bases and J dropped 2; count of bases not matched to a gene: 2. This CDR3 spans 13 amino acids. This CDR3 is CASSRQGNTEAFF. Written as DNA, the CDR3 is TGTGCCAGCAGCAGACAGGGAAACACTGAAGCTTTCTTT.

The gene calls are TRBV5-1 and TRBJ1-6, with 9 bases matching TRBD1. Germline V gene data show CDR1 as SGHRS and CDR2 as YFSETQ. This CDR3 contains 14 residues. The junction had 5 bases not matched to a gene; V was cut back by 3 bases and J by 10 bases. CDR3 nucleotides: TGCGCCAGCAGCTCGGGACAGGGTCAATCACCCCTCCACTTT. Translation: CASSSGQGQSPLHF.

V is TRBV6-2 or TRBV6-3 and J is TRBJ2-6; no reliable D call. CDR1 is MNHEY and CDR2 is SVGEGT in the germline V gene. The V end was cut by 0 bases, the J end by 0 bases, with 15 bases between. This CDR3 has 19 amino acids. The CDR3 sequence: CASSYSTQLAASGANVLTF. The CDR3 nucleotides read TGTGCCAGCAGTTACTCAACGCAGTTGGCCGCCTCTGGGGCCAACGTCCTGACTTTC.

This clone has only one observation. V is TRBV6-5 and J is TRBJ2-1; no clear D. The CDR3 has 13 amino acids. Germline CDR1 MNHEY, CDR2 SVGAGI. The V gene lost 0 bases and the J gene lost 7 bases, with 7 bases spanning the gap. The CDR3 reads CASSYSSSNEQFF. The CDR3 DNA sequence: TGTGCCAGCAGTTACTCCTCGTCTAATGAGCAGTTCTTC.

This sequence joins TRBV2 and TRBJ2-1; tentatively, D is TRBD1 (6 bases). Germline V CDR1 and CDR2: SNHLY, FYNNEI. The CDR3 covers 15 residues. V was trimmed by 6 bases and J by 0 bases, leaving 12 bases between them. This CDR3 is CASSLVDSSYNEQFF. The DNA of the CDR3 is TGTGCCAGCAGCCTTGTGGACAGCTCCTACAATGAGCAGTTCTTC. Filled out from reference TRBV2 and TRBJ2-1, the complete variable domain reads EPEVTQTPSHQVTQMGQEVILRCVPISNHLYFYWYRQILGQKVEFLVSFYNNEISEKSEIFDDQFSVERPDGSNFTLKIRSTKLEDSAMYFCASSLVDSSYNEQFFGPGTRLTVL.

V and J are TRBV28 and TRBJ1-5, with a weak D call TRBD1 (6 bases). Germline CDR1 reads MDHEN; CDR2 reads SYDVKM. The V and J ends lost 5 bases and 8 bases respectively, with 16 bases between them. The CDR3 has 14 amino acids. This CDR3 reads CASSPAPGVEPQHF. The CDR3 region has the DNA TGTGCCAGCAGTCCGGCCCCAGGGGTTGAGCCCCAGCATTTT.

This CDR3 is CASRIQGPNEKLFF. In DNA form, the CDR3 reads TGTGCCAGCAGAATACAGGGACCTAATGAAAAACTGTTTTTT. The V call is TRBV28, the J call TRBJ1-4; perhaps TRBD1 as D (6 bases). Germline V lookup: CDR1 MDHEN, CDR2 SYDVKM. This CDR3 has 14 amino acids. The ends were cut back, 6 bases at V and 3 bases at J, with 11 bases in the middle.